This TCR beta chain emerged from a study of T cell responses to AZD1222 COVID-19 vaccine. Assay: immunoSEQ multiplex PCR; the TCRdb copy retains only in-frame clones and omits some. The sample lists over 100,000 clones; roughly 85% were seen once. Points from the study as a whole: Spike-spanning, vaccine-associated CD4 TCRs were dominant at 160-218 and 743-854. Receipt of two AZD1222 doses was followed by a rise in Spike-specific TCR breadth and depth. There were mostly white British donors and more females than males, and clonal diversity was possibly underestimated.

Concerning this clone itself: Antigen unknown.

Sequenced here: peripheral blood, sampled 28 days after the second dose of the MenACWY control vaccine. The sequence derives from an adult who received the MenACWY meningococcal vaccine as a control.

The CDR3 spells CATQLGQGVGEQYV. In nucleotides, the CDR3 is TGTGCCACCCAATTAGGACAGGGGGTAGGCGAGCAGTACGTC. This chain uses TRBV10-3 with TRBJ2-7; 10 bases line up with TRBD1. V lost 10 bases to trimming and J lost 6 bases; unmatched junction nucleotides: 12. The CDR3 is made up of 14 amino acids. CDR1 and CDR2 (germline): ENHRY, SYGVKD.